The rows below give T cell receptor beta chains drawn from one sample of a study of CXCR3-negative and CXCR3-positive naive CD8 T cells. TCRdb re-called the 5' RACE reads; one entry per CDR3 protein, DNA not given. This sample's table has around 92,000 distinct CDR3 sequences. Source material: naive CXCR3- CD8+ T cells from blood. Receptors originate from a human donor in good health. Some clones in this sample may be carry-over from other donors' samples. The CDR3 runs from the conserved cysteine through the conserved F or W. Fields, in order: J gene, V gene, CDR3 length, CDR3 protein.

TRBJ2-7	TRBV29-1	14	CSVEGPGHDYEQYF
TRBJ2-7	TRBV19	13	CASRTTDTYEQYF
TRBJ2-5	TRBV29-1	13	CSGAGQGGETQYF
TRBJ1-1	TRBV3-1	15	CASSETGGWNTEAFF
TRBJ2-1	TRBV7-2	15	CASSPVGQGGDEQFF
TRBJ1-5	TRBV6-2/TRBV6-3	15	CASSWGASSNQPQHF
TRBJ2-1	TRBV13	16	CASSLVSGIAKYEQFF
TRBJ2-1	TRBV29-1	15	CSVEGLAGPYNEQFF
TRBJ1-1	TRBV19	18	CASTQMGTGQGWNTEAFF
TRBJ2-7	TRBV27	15	CASSLTGLRKGEQYF
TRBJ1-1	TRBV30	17	CAWSVMPHWTGGTEAFF
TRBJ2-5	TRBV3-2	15	CASSTEGAVQETQYF
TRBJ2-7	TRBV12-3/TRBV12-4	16	CASSSKGQHPYYEQYF
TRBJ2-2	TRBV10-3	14	CAIRLPANTGELFF
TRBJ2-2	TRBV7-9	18	CASRFFASGLGDTGELFF
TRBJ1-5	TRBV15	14	CATSGGPTYQPQHF
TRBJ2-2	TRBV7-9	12	CASSGYTGELFF
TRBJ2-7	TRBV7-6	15	CASSSGQGINYEQYF
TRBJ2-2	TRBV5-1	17	CASSLTQGQPNTGELFF
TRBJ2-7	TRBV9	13	CASSPGQHYEQYF
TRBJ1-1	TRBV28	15	CASSLARYPATEAFF
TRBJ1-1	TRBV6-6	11	CASSPGLEAFF
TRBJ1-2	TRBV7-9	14	CASSSTGTADGYTF
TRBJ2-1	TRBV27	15	CASSFLAGIVGEQFF
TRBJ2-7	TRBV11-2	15	CASSLQPGTADEQYF
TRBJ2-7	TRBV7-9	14	CASSLLGTTYEQYF
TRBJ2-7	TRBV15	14	CATRRQGERYEQYF
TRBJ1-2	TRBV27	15	CASSLGAPGDYGYTF
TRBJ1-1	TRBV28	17	CASSLLGTEAIGAEAFF
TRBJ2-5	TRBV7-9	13	CASKAVPQETQYF
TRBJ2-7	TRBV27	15	CASTRGTGISYEQYF
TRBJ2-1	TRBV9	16	CASSVGGLGTYNEQFF
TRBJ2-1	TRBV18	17	CASSPMPRDRWDNEQFF
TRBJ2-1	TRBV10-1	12	CASGNLGNEQFF
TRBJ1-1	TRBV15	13	CATSIGVRTEAFF
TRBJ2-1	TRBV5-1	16	CASSQGSGSAYNEQFF
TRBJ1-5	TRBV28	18	CASSPPSPGQGAGQPQHF
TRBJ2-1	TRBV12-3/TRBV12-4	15	CATTRASGGYDEQFF
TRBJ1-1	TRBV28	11	CASSLFTEAFF
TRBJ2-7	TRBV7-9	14	CASSLRDRANEQYF
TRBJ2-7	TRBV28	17	CASSLFPWTGGSYEQYF
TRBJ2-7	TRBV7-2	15	CASSLIHGGPYEQYF
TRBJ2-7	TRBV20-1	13	CSAAPSDSYEQYF
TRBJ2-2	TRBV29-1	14	CSVVKGQGFGELFF
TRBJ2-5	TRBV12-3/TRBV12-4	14	CASRQGVDGETQYF
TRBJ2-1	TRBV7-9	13	CASSPTGRDEQFF
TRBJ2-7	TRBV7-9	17	CASSSSPDRPGRYEQYF